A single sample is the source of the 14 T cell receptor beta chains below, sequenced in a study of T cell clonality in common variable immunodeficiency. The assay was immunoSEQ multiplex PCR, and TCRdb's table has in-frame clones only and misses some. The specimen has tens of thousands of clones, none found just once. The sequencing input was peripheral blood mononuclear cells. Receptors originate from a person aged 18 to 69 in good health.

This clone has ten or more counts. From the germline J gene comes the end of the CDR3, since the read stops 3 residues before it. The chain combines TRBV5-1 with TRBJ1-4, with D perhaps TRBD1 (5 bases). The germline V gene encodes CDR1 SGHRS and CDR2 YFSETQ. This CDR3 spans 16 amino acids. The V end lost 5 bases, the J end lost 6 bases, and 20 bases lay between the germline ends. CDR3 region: CASRPTVGRGDEKLFF. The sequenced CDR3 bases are TGCGCCAGCAGACCTACCGTGGGCCGAGGGGATGAAAAA. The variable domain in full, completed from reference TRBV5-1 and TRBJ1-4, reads KAGVTQTPRYLIKTRGQQVTLSCSPISGHRSVSWYQQTPGQGLQFLFEYFSETQRNKGNFPGRFSGRQFSNSRSEMNVSTLELGDSALYLCASRPTVGRGDEKLFFGSGTQLSVL.

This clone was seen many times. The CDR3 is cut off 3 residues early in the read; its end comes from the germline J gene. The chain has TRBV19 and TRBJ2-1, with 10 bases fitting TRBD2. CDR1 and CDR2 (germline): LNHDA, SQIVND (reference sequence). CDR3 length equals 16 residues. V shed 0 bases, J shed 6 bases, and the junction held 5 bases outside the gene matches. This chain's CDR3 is CASSIDWTSGINEQFF. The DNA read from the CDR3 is TGTGCCAGTAGTATAGATTGGACTAGCGGAATCAATGAG.

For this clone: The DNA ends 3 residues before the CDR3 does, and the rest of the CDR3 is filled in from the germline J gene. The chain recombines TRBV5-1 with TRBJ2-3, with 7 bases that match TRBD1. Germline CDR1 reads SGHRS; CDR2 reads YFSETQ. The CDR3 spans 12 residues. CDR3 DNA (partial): TGCGCCAGCAGCCTAACAGGGGACGCG. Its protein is CASSLTGDA. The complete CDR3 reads CASSLTGDAQYF.

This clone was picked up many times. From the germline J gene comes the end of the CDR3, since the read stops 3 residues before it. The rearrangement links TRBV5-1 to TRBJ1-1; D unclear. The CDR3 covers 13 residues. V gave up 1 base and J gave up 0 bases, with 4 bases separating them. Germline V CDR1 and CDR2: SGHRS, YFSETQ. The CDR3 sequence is CASSLKVNTEAFF. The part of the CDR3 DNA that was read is TGCGCCAGCAGCTTGAAGGTGAACACTGAA.

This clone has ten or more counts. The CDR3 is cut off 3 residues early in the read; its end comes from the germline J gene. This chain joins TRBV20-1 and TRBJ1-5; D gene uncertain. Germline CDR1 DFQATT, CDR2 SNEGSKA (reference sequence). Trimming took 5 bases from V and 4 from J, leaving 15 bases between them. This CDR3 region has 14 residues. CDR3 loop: CSASRGDYNQPQHF. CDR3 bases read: TGCAGTGCTTCCCGAGGCGACTATAATCAGCCC.

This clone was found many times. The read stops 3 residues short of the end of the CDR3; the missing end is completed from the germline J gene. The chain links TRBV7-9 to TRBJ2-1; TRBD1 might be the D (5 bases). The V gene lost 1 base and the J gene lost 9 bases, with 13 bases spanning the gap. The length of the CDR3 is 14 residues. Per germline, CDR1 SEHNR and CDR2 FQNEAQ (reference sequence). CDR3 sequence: CASSLVEWGSEQFF. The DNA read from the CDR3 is TGTGCCAGCAGCTTAGTGGAGTGGGGCAGTGAG.

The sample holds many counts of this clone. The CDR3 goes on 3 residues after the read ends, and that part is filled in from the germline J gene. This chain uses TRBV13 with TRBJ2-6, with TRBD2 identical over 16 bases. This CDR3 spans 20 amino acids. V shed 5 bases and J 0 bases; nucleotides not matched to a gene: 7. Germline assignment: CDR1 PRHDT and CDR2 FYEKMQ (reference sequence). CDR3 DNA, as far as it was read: TGTGCCAGCAGCGGACCTGGGACTAGCGGGAGGGACTCTGGGGCCAACGTC. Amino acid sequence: CASSGPGTSGRDSGANV. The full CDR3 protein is CASSGPGTSGRDSGANVLTF.

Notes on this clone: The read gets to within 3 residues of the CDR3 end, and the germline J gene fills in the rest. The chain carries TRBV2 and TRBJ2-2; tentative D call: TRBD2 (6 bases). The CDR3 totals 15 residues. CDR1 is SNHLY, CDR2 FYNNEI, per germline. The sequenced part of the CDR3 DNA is TGTGCCAGCAGTGACGGGGGACTGGACAATTCACCG. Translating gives CASSDGGLDNSP. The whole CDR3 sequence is CASSDGGLDNSPLFF.

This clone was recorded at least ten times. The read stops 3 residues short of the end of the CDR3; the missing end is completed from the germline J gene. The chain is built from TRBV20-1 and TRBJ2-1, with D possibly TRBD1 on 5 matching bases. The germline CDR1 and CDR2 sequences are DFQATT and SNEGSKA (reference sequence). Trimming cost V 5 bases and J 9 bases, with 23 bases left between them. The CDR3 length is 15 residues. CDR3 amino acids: CSALRGGLESLEQFF. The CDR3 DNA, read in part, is TGCAGTGCTCTTAGGGGTGGGCTAGAATCTCTTGAG.

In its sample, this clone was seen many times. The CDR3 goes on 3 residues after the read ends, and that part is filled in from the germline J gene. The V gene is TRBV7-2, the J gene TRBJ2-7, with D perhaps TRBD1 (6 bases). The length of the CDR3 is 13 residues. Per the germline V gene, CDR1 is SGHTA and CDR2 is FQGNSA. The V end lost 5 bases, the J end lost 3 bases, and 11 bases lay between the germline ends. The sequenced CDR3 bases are TGTGCCAGCAGCCCAGGGGTGGGCTACGAG. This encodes CASSPGVGYE. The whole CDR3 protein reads CASSPGVGYEQYF.

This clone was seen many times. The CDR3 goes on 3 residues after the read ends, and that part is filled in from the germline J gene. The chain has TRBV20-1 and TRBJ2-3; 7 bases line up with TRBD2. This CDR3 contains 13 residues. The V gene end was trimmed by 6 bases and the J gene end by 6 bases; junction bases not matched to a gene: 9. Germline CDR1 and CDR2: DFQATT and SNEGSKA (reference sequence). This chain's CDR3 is CSAPKAGADTQYF. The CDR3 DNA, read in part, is TGCAGTGCCCCGAAGGCGGGAGCGGATACG.

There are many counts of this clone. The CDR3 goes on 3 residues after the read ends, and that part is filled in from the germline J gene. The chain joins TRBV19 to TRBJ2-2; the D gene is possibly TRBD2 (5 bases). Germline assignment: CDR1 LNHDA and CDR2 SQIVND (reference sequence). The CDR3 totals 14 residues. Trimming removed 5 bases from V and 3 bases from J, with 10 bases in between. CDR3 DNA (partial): TGTGCCAGTAGTCCCCCGCGGGACACCGGGGAG. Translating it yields CASSPPRDTGE. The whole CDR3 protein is CASSPPRDTGELFF.

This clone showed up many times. CDR3 sequence reads: CASSPRTSGTYEQYF. The sequenced CDR3 bases are TGTGCCAGCTCACCAAGAACTAGCGGTACCTACGAG. This chain joins TRBV18 and TRBJ2-7; 8 bases align to TRBD2. Read coverage stops 3 residues before the CDR3 terminus; the germline J gene supplies the remainder. From germline, CDR1 is KGHSH and CDR2 LQKENI. CDR3 length: 15 amino acids. With 2 bases clipped from V and 2 bases from J, the junction kept 5 bases outside the gene matches.

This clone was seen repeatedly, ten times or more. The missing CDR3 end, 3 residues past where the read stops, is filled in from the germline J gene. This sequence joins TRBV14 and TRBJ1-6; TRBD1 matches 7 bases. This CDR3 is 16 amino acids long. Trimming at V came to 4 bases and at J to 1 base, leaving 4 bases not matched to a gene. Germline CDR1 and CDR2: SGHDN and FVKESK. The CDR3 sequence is CASSRHRGSYNSPLHF. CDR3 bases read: TGTGCCAGCAGCCGCCACAGGGGATCCTATAATTCACCC.